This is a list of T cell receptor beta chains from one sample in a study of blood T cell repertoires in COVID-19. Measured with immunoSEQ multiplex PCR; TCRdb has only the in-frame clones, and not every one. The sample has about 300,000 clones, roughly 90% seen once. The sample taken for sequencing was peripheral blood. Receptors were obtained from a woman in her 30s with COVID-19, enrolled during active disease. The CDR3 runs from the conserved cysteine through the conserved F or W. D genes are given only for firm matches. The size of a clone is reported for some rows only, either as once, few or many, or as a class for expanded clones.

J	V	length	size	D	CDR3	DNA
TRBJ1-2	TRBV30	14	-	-	CAWSVYRVSEGYTF	TGTGCCTGGAGTGTCTACAGGGTCTCTGAGGGCTACACCTTC
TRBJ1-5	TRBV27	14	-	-	CASSLPGYDQPQHF	TGTGCCAGCAGTTTACCAGGGTATGATCAGCCCCAGCATTTT
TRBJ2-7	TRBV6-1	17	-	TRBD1	CASSEGGSGTGGYEQYF	TGTGCCAGCAGTGAAGGAGGTTCTGGGACAGGGGGGTACGAGCAGTACTTC
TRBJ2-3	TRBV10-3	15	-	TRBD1	CAISDPQTGTDTQYF	TGTGCCATCAGTGACCCCCAGACAGGGACAGATACGCAGTATTTT
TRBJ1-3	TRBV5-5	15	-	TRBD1	CASSPTGGTGNTIYF	TGTGCCAGCAGCCCGACAGGGGGAACTGGAAACACCATATATTTT
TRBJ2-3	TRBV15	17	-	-	CATSRVGAGPYTDTQYF	TGTGCCACCAGCAGAGTGGGTGCGGGGCCTTACACAGATACGCAGTATTTT
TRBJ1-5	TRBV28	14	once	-	CATTGGVRNQPQHF	TGTGCCACCACCGGGGGGGTTCGAAATCAGCCCCAGCATTTT
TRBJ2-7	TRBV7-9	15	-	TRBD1	CASSAGTGISYEQYF	TGTGCCAGCAGCGCCGGGACAGGAATTTCCTACGAGCAGTACTTC
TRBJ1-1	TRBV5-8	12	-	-	CASPGGGTEAFF	TGTGCCAGCCCCGGGGGGGGGACAGAAGCTTTCTTT
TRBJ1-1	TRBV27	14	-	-	CASSLGLRETEAFF	TGTGCCAGCAGTTTGGGATTACGGGAGACTGAAGCTTTCTTT